The rows below give T cell receptor beta chains drawn from one sample of a study of technical replicates of blood from a few donors. Assay used: immunoSEQ multiplex PCR; TCRdb lists only in-frame clones, some missing. The sample has some 68,000 clones, roughly 92% seen once; the top ten hold roughly 0.36%. Sequenced: T cells isolated from PBMCs. The receptors were gathered from a human donor in good health. Both conserved end residues are part of each CDR3. Fields, in order: CDR3 DNA, CDR3 protein, D gene, V gene, clone size, J gene. A D gene is named only where the DNA matches it firmly. Where a row states a size, it is once, few, many or the class of an expanded clone; other rows omit it.

CDR3nt: TGTGCCAGCAAGGAAGGGACGGTGACTAGCGGGCCGCAGTTCTTC; CDR3aa: CASKEGTVTSGPQFF; d_gene: TRBD2; v_gene: TRBV6-4; abundance: .; j_gene: TRBJ2-1
CDR3nt: TGTGCCAGCAGCTTCGGCTGGCTGTCGGGGGGAAAAAACATTCAGTACTTC; CDR3aa: CASSFGWLSGGKNIQYF; d_gene: TRBD2; v_gene: TRBV5-6; abundance: .; j_gene: TRBJ2-4
CDR3nt: TGTGCCAGTAGTATAGGGAGGGTCACAGATACGCAGTATTTT; CDR3aa: CASSIGRVTDTQYF; d_gene: .; v_gene: TRBV19; abundance: .; j_gene: TRBJ2-3
CDR3nt: TGCGCCAGCAGCCAAGTAGCGGGAGTCATCAATGAGCAGTTCTTC; CDR3aa: CASSQVAGVINEQFF; d_gene: TRBD2; v_gene: TRBV5-1; abundance: .; j_gene: TRBJ2-1
CDR3nt: TGCAGCGCCCCTTGGAGTGGAAAACTGTTTTTT; CDR3aa: CSAPWSGKLFF; d_gene: .; v_gene: TRBV29-1; abundance: .; j_gene: TRBJ1-4
CDR3nt: TGTGCCAGCAGCTCCTGGACTAGCGGGAATGGAGATACGCAGTATTTT; CDR3aa: CASSSWTSGNGDTQYF; d_gene: TRBD2; v_gene: TRBV11-3; abundance: once; j_gene: TRBJ2-3
CDR3nt: TGTGCCAGCAGGGGACAGGGAGATGGGCTATACGCTAATGAAAAACTGTTTTTT; CDR3aa: CASRGQGDGLYANEKLFF; d_gene: TRBD1; v_gene: TRBV11-3; abundance: .; j_gene: TRBJ1-4
CDR3nt: TGTGCCAGCAGTCCGGGACTAGCGGGAGAAATGAAAATTTACGAGCAGTACTTC; CDR3aa: CASSPGLAGEMKIYEQYF; d_gene: TRBD2; v_gene: TRBV27; abundance: .; j_gene: TRBJ2-7
CDR3nt: TGTGCCAGCAGTTTAAGGACAGGGAACTCTGGAAACACCATATATTTT; CDR3aa: CASSLRTGNSGNTIYF; d_gene: TRBD1; v_gene: TRBV27; abundance: .; j_gene: TRBJ1-3
CDR3nt: TGTGCCAGCAGCCAAGACAGGGGGCAAGGCGAGCAGTACTTC; CDR3aa: CASSQDRGQGEQYF; d_gene: TRBD1; v_gene: TRBV5-6; abundance: .; j_gene: TRBJ2-7
CDR3nt: TGTGCCAGCACCCTAACGACGGAGTCCTACGAGCAGTACTTC; CDR3aa: CASTLTTESYEQYF; d_gene: .; v_gene: TRBV6-6; abundance: .; j_gene: TRBJ2-7